Following are 14 T cell receptor beta chains from one sample sequenced in a study of regulatory T cells in long-lasting Graves disease. Construction of TCR beta libraries relied on iRepertoire HTBI primers and on Arm-PCR targeting CDR3 regions. MiXCR was run by TCRdb on the multiplex PCR reads, yielding one entry per CDR3 protein. In the table there are approximately 230,000 distinct CDR3 sequences, 18% of which are singletons. Time point meaning: newly diagnosed GD, antithyroid drugs for less than 3 months. Construction of the TCR library relied on RNA isolated from PBMCs. Material: peripheral blood mononuclear cells (PBMCs), obtained at new diagnosis, from a patient treated with antithyroid drugs. These receptors all stem from a female donor with Graves disease.

This chain connects TRBV5-4 to TRBJ1-6, with 10 bases that match TRBD1. After removal of 4 bases from V and 9 bases from J, the junction contained 7 bases not matched to a gene. This CDR3 spans 15 amino acids. The germline V gene encodes CDR1 SGHNT and CDR2 YYREEE (reference sequence). The CDR3 bases are TGTGCCAGCAGCCCTGAAGGGACAGGGGTTTCACCCCTCCACTTT. It is translated as CASSPEGTGVSPLHF.

This clonotype was detected ten times or more. J is TRBJ1-6 and V is TRBV7-8; D is ambiguous. Germline CDR1 reads SGHVS; CDR2 reads FQNEAQ. CDR3 size: 19 residues. V gave up 1 base and J gave up 4 bases, with 20 bases separating them. DNA for the CDR3: TGTGCCAGCAGCTTAGGACTACCGTGGTCTGACTTTTATAATTCACCCCTCCACTTT. This gives the protein CASSLGLPWSDFYNSPLHF.

This clonotype was counted ten times or more. The chain couples TRBV20-1 to TRBJ2-3; the match to TRBD2 covers 8 bases. CDR1 DFQATT and CDR2 SNEGSKA come from the germline V gene (reference sequence). The CDR3 length is 16 residues. V trimming: 0 bases; J trimming: 8 bases; junction bases outside the gene matches: 13. CDR3 residues: CSARDGSGKGGGTQYF. CDR3 DNA sequence: TGCAGTGCTAGAGACGGTAGCGGGAAAGGGGGTGGTACGCAGTATTTT.

In the case of this clonotype: The CDR3 does not end in the conserved phenylalanine or tryptophan, so this is likely a read error. The chain links TRBV5-5 to TRBJ1-1, with D possibly being TRBD1 (5 bases). Germline CDR1 and CDR2: SGHKS and YYEKEE (reference sequence). CDR3 length equals 13 residues. Trimming left V 0 bases short and J 11 bases short, with 14 bases between. The CDR3 loop is CASSLGGTTEAFL. The CDR3 nucleotides are TGTGCCAGCAGCTTGGGGGGGACCACGGAGGCTTTCCTT.

For this clonotype: This may be a read error, as it is one base from a much larger clone. CDR3 sequence (DNA): TGCGGCGTTCGGCAGGGCCTCCAAGAGACCCAGTACTTC. It yields the protein CGVRQGLQETQYF. The chain joins TRBV29-1 to TRBJ2-5; a weak D match, TRBD1 (5 bases). Germline V gives CDR1 SQVTM, CDR2 ANQGSEA. The CDR3 sequence is 13 residues long.

This clonotype came up many times. The chain couples TRBV7-9 to TRBJ2-1; a weak D match, TRBD2 (5 bases). Trimming removed 3 bases at V and 2 bases at J, with 11 bases between. Germline V gene sequence: CDR1 SEHNR, CDR2 FQNEAQ (reference sequence). This CDR3 is built from 15 residues. CDR3 protein: CASSLLSGTYNEQFF. CDR3 nucleotides: TGTGCCAGCAGCTTGCTTTCGGGAACCTACAATGAGCAGTTCTTC.

About this clonotype itself: A read error likely explains this, since a far larger clone differs by one base. V is TRBV9 and J is TRBJ2-3, with 8 positions matching TRBD2. CDR3 length equals 16 residues. Germline V CDR1 and CDR2: SGDLS, YYNGEE. With 4 bases clipped from V and 10 bases from J, the junction kept 17 bases outside the gene matches. The CDR3 spells CASSQIAGPAVPSQYF. The CDR3 nucleotides are TGTGCCAGCAGCCAAATAGCGGGACCAGCCGTTCCGTCGCAGTATTTT.

This clonotype came up many times. The gene calls are TRBV6-2 or TRBV6-3 and TRBJ2-5; D gene ambiguous. With 0 bases removed from V and 5 bases from J, the gap between germline ends came to 10 bases. Germline CDR1 MNHEY, CDR2 SVGEGT. The CDR3 has 14 residues. The CDR3 reads CASSYSGSTETQYF. The DNA of the CDR3 is TGTGCCAGCAGTTACTCGGGCTCGACGGAGACCCAGTACTTC.

This clonotype was recorded at least ten times. This chain joins TRBV3-1 and TRBJ1-2; 8 bases fit TRBD1. The CDR3 sequence is 14 residues long. V shed 4 bases, J shed 7 bases, and the junction held 8 bases outside the gene matches. From germline, CDR1 is LGHDT and CDR2 YNNKEL (reference sequence). CDR3 in amino acids: CASSRTGQGGGYTF. The CDR3 DNA is TGTGCCAGCAGCCGAACAGGACAGGGAGGTGGCTACACCTTC.

Note on this clonotype: One end of the junction does not line up with germline, which may come from a read error. The chain recombines TRBV27 with TRBJ2-2; 7 bases fit TRBD1. The CDR3 totals 15 residues. Germline CDR1 and CDR2: MNHEY and SMNVEV (reference sequence). The CDR3 region is CASSLARGSAGELLF. The CDR3 DNA is TGTGCCAGCAGTTTAGCCAGGGGGAGCGCCGGGGAGCTGCTTTTT.

This clonotype has at least ten counts. The chain couples TRBV12-3 or TRBV12-4 to TRBJ2-5; 8 bases agree with TRBD2. This CDR3 contains 14 residues. Unmatched junction bases numbered 10, after V lost 8 bases and J lost 5 bases. CDR3 sequence (DNA): TGTGCCAGCCTCGGGAGGGCCTTTGAGGAGACCCAGTACTTC. This gives the protein CASLGRAFEETQYF.

This clonotype was observed at least ten times. The chain uses TRBV28 and TRBJ1-2; TRBD1 might be the D (5 bases). Between the trimmed V and J ends, which lost 6 bases and 7 bases, there was a span of 15 bases. Germline assignment: CDR1 MDHEN and CDR2 SYDVKM. This CDR3 is built from 13 residues. The CDR3 loop reads CASSPDRSSGYTF. The CDR3, as DNA: TGTGCCAGCAGCCCCGACAGATCTAGTGGCTACACCTTC.

This clonotype was counted many times. The chain links TRBV12-3 or TRBV12-4 to TRBJ1-1; 7 positions agree with TRBD1. The ends lost 7 bases at V and 4 bases at J; junction bases unmatched: 3. There are 12 residues in the CDR3. CDR3: CASNYRGTEAFF. The CDR3 region has the DNA TGTGCCAGCAATTACAGGGGCACTGAAGCTTTCTTT.

This clonotype appeared a single time. The rearrangement uses TRBV6-2 or TRBV6-3 and TRBJ2-5; 11 nucleotides align to TRBD2. Germline V gene lookup returns CDR1 MNHEY and CDR2 SVGEGT. The CDR3 runs 17 residues. V lost 2 bases to trimming and J lost 1 base; unmatched junction nucleotides: 6. CDR3 nucleotides: TGTGCCAGCAGTTACGGATCCGGGACTAGCGGCCAAGAGACCCAGTACTTC. Its protein is CASSYGSGTSGQETQYF.